This T cell receptor (beta chain) was obtained from a study of blood T cell repertoires in COVID-19. Study context: From T cells, B-cell-depleted T cells, or PBMCs came the material, which was cDNA or gDNA.

Seattle's enrolled individuals joined amid active infection and were then monitored longitudinally. The assay was immunoSEQ multiplex PCR, and TCRdb's table has in-frame clones only and misses some. The repertoire includes 87,000 or so clones, less than 95% of them detected once, and 5% to 7% sits in the top ten. The receptor was derived from a young man with COVID-19, enrolled during active disease. Sequencing used peripheral blood.

Here the CDR3 DNA reads TGTGCCAGCAGCGTGGACTTTTCAGATACGCAGTATTTT. Its protein is CASSVDFSDTQYF. The V and J genes are TRBV5-6 and TRBJ2-3; D perhaps matches TRBD2 (5 bases). The CDR3 consists of 13 residues. The germline V gene encodes CDR1 SGHDT and CDR2 YYEEEE. V lost 4 bases to trimming and J lost 4 bases, with 10 bases between them. Supplemented by reference TRBV5-6 and TRBJ2-3, the full variable domain reads DAGVTQSPTHLIKTRGQQVTLRCSPKSGHDTVSWYQQALGQGPQFIFQYYEEEERQRGNFPDRFSGHQFPNYSSELNVNALLLGDSALYLCASSVDFSDTQYFGPGTRLTVL.